These T cell receptor beta chains were read from a single sample in a study of T cell responses to AZD1222 COVID-19 vaccine. TCRdb's table, derived via immunoSEQ multiplex PCR, lists solely in-frame clones and lacks some. The sample holds just under 75,000 clones; over 60% are singletons and the top ten take 40% to 55%. Sequences were derived from peripheral blood, sampled 28 days after the second AZD1222 dose. The receptors here all came from an adult who received the AZD1222 COVID-19 vaccine. The CDR3 runs from the conserved cysteine through the conserved F or W. The D gene is left open where the match is weak.

j_call d_call v_call cdr3_aa
TRBJ1-5 . TRBV7-2 CASSLETVSNQPQHF
TRBJ2-3 . TRBV7-9 CASSLSGGLTDTQYF
TRBJ1-5 . TRBV28 CASRLSNQPQHF
TRBJ1-5 . TRBV19 CASSIGRNQPQHF
TRBJ1-5 . TRBV7-2 CASSQVRDSNQPQHF
TRBJ2-2 TRBD1 TRBV13 CASSGDRVRGELFF
TRBJ2-3 . TRBV27 CASNRDSGQDTQYF
TRBJ2-7 . TRBV19 CASRGVGGEQYF
TRBJ1-4 . TRBV5-1 CASSSGSTNEKLFF
TRBJ2-4 . TRBV9 CASSVEGWENIQYF
TRBJ1-5 TRBD1 TRBV27 CASSLGGTVSGQPQHF
TRBJ2-2 . TRBV27 CASSLSAGDTGELFF
TRBJ2-1 TRBD1 TRBV28 CASSSLENRGRYNEQFF
TRBJ1-4 . TRBV7-2 CASSLVPGGTNEKLFF
TRBJ1-4 . TRBV7-8 CASSDRSTNEKLFF
TRBJ2-1 . TRBV24-1 CATSEPGGNEQFF
TRBJ2-3 TRBD2 TRBV2 CASSDSGGGDTQYF
TRBJ2-7 . TRBV7-7 CASSFLLQSSYEQYF
TRBJ1-5 TRBD1 TRBV30 CAWSVGQGPTQPQHF
TRBJ2-7 TRBD2 TRBV5-6 CASSLGLAGGHEQYF